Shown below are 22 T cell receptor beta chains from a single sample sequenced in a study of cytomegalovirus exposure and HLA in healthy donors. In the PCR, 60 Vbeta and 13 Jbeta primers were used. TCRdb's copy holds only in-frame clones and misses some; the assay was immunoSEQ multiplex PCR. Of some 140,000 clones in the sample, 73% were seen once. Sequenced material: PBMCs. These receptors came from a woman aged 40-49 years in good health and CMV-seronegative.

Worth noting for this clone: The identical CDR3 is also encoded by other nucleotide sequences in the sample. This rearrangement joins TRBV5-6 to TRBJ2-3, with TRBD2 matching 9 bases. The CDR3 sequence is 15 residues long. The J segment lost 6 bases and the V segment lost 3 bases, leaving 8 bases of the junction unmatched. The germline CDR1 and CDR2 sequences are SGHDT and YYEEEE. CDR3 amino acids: CASSSPGTSMDTQYF. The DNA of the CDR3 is TGTGCCAGCAGCTCGCCCGGGACTAGCATGGATACGCAGTATTTT.

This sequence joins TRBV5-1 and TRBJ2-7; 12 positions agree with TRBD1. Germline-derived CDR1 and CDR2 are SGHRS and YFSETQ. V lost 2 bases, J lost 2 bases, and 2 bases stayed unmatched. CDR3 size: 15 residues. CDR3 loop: CASSFRDRGPYEQYF. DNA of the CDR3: TGCGCCAGCAGCTTTCGGGACAGGGGGCCCTACGAGCAGTACTTC.

The CDR3 DNA reads as TGTGCCAGCAGCCCTCCCCCGCCGGCCTACAATGAGCAGTTCTTC. The encoded protein is CASSPPPPAYNEQFF. The chain recombines TRBV7-9 with TRBJ2-1, with no clear D. The V gene's germline CDR1 is SEHNR and CDR2 FQNEAQ (reference sequence). V lost 5 bases, J lost 2 bases, and 13 bases lay in between. This CDR3 has 15 residues.

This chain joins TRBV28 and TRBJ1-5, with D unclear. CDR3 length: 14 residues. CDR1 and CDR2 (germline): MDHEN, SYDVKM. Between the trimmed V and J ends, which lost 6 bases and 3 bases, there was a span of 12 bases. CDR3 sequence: CASSFLAYNQPQHF. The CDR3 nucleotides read TGTGCCAGCAGCTTCCTGGCATACAATCAGCCCCAGCATTTT. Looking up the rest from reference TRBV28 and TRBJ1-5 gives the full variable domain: DVKVTQSSRYLVKRTGEKVFLECVQDMDHENMFWYRQDPGLGLRLIYFSYDVKMKEKGDIPEGYSVSREKKERFSLILESASTNQTSMYLCASSFLAYNQPQHFGDGTRLSIL.

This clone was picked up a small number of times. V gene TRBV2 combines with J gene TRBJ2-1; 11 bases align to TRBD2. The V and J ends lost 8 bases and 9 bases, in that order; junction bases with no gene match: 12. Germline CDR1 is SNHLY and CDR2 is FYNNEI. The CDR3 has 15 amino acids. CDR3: CASGGTSGSRSEQFF. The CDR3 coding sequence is TGTGCCAGCGGAGGGACTAGCGGCTCTCGGAGTGAGCAGTTCTTC.

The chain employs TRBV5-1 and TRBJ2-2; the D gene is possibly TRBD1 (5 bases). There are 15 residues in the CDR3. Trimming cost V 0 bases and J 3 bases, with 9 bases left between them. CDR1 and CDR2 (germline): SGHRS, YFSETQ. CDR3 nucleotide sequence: TGCGCCAGCAGCTTGGTAGGGGTTGACACCGGGGAGCTGTTTTTT. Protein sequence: CASSLVGVDTGELFF.

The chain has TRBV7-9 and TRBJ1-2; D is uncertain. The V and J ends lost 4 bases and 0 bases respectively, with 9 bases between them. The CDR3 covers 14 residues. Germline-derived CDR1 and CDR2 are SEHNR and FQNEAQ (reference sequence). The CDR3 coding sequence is TGTGCCAGCAGCTCGATAAGAGCTAACTATGGCTACACCTTC. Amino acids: CASSSIRANYGYTF.

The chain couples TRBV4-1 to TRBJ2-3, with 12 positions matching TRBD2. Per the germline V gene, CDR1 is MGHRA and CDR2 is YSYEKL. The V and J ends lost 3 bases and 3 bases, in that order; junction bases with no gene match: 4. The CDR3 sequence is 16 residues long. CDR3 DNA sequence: TGCGCCAGCAGCCAGGCTAGCGGGGGGGCGACAGATACGCAGTATTTT. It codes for CASSQASGGATDTQYF.

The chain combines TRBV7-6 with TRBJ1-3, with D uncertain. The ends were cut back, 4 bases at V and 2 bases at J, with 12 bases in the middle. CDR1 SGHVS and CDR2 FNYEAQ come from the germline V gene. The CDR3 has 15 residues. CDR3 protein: CASSSLGSAGNTIYF. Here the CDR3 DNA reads TGTGCCAGCAGCTCACTGGGGAGCGCTGGAAACACCATATATTTT.

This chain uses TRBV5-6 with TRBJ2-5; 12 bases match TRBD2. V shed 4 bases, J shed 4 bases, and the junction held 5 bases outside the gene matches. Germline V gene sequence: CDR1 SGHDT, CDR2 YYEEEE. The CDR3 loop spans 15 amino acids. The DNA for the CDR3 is TGTGCCAGCAGCCTGACTAGCGGGGGTAGAGAGACCCAGTACTTC. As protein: CASSLTSGGRETQYF.

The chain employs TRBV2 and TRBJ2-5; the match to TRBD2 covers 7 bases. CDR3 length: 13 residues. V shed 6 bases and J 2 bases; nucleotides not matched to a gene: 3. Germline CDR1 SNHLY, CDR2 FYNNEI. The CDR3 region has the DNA TGTGCCAGCAGGGGGAGGGGACAAGAGACCCAGTACTTC. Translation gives CASRGRGQETQYF.

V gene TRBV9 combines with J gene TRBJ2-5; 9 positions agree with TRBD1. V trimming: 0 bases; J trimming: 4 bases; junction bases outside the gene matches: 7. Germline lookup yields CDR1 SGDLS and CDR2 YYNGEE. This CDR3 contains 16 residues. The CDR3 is CASSVAPTGGRETQYF. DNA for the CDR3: TGTGCCAGCAGCGTAGCACCGACAGGGGGGAGAGAGACCCAGTACTTC.

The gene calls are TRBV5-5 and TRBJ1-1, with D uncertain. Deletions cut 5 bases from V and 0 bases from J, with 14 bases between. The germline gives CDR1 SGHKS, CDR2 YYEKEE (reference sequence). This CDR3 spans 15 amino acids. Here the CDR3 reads CASSSGWEVNTEAFF. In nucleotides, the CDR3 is TGTGCCAGCAGTTCTGGGTGGGAGGTGAACACTGAAGCTTTCTTT.

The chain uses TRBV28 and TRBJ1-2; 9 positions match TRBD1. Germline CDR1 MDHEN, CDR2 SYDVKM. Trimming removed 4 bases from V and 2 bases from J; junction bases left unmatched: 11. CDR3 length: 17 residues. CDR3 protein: CASSSRPGTGPNYGYTF. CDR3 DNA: TGTGCCAGCAGTTCAAGGCCAGGGACAGGGCCCAACTATGGCTACACCTTC.

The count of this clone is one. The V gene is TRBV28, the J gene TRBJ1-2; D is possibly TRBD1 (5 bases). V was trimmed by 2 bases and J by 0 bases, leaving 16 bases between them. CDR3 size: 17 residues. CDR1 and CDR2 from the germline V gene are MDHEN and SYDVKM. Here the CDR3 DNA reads TGTGCCAGCAGTTTAGGCTTACAGGAGTTAGCTAACTATGGCTACACCTTC. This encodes CASSLGLQELANYGYTF.

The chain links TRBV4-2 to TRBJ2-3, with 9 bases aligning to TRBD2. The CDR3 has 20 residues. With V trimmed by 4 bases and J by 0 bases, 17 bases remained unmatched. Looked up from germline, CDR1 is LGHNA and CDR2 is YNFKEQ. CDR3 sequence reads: CASSPGSSGGSRSSTDTQYF. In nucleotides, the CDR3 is TGTGCCAGCAGCCCGGGGAGTAGCGGGGGTTCTAGGTCTAGCACAGATACGCAGTATTTT.

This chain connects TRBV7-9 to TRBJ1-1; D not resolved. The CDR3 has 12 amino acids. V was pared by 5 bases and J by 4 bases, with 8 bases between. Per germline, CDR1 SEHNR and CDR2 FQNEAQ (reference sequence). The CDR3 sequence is CASSHTSTEAFF. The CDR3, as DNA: TGTGCCAGCAGCCACACCAGCACTGAAGCTTTCTTT.

The DNA of the CDR3 is TGTGCCAGCAGCTCCACCGCAGGGATCCAAGAGACCCAGTACTTC. Amino acids: CASSSTAGIQETQYF. The V gene is TRBV7-9, the J gene TRBJ2-5; D is perhaps TRBD1 (5 bases). The V gene's germline CDR1 is SEHNR and CDR2 FQNEAQ (reference sequence). The CDR3 consists of 15 residues. V was shortened by 4 bases and J by 1 base, with 13 bases between the two germline ends.

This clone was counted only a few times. In nucleotides, the CDR3 is TGTGCCAGCAGCTCCGGGACAGGGATTGAAAAACTGTTTTTT. Encoded protein: CASSSGTGIEKLFF. J is TRBJ1-4 and V is TRBV4-2; 9 bases agree with TRBD1. This CDR3 comprises 14 residues. The J segment lost 7 bases and the V segment lost 5 bases, leaving 5 bases of the junction unmatched. Germline V gene lookup returns CDR1 LGHNA and CDR2 YNFKEQ.

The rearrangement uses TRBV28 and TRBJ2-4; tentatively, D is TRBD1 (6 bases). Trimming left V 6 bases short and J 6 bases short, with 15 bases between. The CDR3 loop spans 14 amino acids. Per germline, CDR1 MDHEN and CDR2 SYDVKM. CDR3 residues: CASRTFGGTNIQYF. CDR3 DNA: TGTGCCAGCAGGACATTTGGGGGCACAAACATTCAGTACTTC.

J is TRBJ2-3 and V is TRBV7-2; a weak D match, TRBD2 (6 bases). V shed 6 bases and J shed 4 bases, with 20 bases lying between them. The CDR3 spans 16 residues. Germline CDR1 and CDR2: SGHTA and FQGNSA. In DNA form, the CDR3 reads TGTGCCAGCAGATTACGGGGGACCTTTAGCGCAGATACGCAGTATTTT. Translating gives CASRLRGTFSADTQYF.

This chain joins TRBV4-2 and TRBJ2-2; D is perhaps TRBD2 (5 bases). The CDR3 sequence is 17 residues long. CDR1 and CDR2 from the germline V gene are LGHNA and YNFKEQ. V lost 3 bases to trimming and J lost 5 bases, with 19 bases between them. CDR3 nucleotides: TGTGCCAGCAGCCATTCGGACTTAAGGGCGGAGACCGGGGAGCTGTTTTTT. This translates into CASSHSDLRAETGELFF.